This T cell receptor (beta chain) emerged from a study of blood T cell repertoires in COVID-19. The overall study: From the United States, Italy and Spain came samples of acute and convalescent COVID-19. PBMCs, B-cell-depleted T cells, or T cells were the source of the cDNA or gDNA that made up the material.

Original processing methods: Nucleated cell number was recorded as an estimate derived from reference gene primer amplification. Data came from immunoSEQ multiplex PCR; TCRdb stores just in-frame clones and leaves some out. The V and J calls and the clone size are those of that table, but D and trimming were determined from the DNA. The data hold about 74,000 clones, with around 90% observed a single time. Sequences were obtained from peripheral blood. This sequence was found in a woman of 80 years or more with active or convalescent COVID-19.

The CDR3 region has the DNA TGTGCCAGCAGCTTGACTAGCGGGAGGTGGAACATTCAGTACTTC. Its translation is CASSLTSGRWNIQYF. The chain combines TRBV11-2 with TRBJ2-4; 13 bases map to TRBD2. V lost 3 bases and J lost 7; bases outside the gene matches: 3. CDR3 size: 15 residues. Germline CDR1 SGHAT, CDR2 FQNNGV.